This T cell receptor (beta chain) was sequenced in a study of shared clonotypes between healthy human individuals. This clone was counted only a few times. The ends were cut back, 5 bases at V and 0 bases at J, with 17 bases in the middle. Germline loops: CDR1 MDHEN, CDR2 SYDVKM. This CDR3 is built from 17 residues. Profiled with immunoSEQ multiplex PCR; TCRdb holds only in-frame clones, not every one. The sample carries some 630,000 clones, approximately 75% recorded once. The sequence was collected from a woman aged 25-40 years in good health. The genes are TRBV28 and TRBJ1-3; no firm D call. Sequenced input: memory CD4+ T cells sorted from blood. Documented subset: CD45RA-negative fraction. The DNA for the CDR3 is TGTGCCAGCAGTGGCCCCTTGGGCAGGTACTCTGGAAACACCATATATTTT. This codes for CASSGPLGRYSGNTIYF.